A selection of T cell receptor beta chains follows, all from one sample in a study of cytomegalovirus exposure and HLA in healthy donors. Some clones are missing from TCRdb's copy, which holds only in-frame ones; the method was immunoSEQ multiplex PCR. This table has some 120,000 clones, 75% to 80% appearing once. Specimen: PBMCs. These receptors originate from a man in his forties or fifties in good health and CMV-seronegative. Both conserved end residues are part of each CDR3. A D gene is named only where the DNA matches it firmly. Not every row has a clone size; where given, it reads once, few, many or a size class.

TRBJ1-6 | few | 14 | TRBV9 | . | CASSPRDNNSPLHF | TGTGCCAGCAGCCCCCGGGACAATAATTCACCCCTCCACTTT
TRBJ1-1 | . | 14 | TRBV2 | TRBD1 | CASSIQGQGTEAFF | TGTGCCAGCAGTATACAGGGGCAGGGCACTGAAGCTTTCTTT
TRBJ2-7 | . | 13 | TRBV6-5 | . | CASTRGRPYEQYF | TGTGCCAGCACCAGGGGCAGACCCTACGAGCAGTACTTC
TRBJ1-4 | . | 16 | TRBV15 | . | CATSRDLGQINEKLFF | TGTGCCACCAGCAGAGATTTAGGACAGATAAATGAAAAACTGTTTTTT
TRBJ2-1 | . | 14 | TRBV6-1 | TRBD1 | CASTGQGFYNEQFF | TGTGCCAGCACGGGACAGGGGTTCTACAATGAGCAGTTCTTC
TRBJ1-1 | . | 14 | TRBV5-1 | . | CASSLVEKNTEAFF | TGCGCCAGCAGCTTGGTAGAAAAGAACACTGAAGCTTTCTTT
TRBJ1-5 | . | 14 | TRBV11-1 | TRBD1 | CASSIQGADQPQHF | TGTGCCAGCAGTATACAGGGGGCCGATCAGCCCCAGCATTTT
TRBJ1-1 | . | 12 | TRBV6-6 | . | CASSWSDTEAFF | TGTGCCAGCAGTTGGTCAGACACTGAAGCTTTCTTT
TRBJ2-2 | few | 12 | TRBV7-7 | . | CASSLSSGELFF | TGTGCCAGCAGCTTATCCTCCGGGGAGCTGTTTTTT
TRBJ2-1 | . | 16 | TRBV29-1 | . | CSARSGAESTYNEQFF | TGCAGCGCCCGATCGGGAGCGGAATCAACCTACAATGAGCAGTTCTTC
TRBJ1-5 | . | 12 | TRBV7-9 | . | CASSSNARPQHF | TGTGCCAGCAGTTCCAATGCTAGGCCCCAGCATTTT
TRBJ1-5 | . | 14 | TRBV6-5 | . | CASSSRVGNQPQHF | TGTGCCAGCAGTTCCAGGGTAGGCAATCAGCCCCAGCATTTT
TRBJ1-2 | few | 13 | TRBV11-2 | TRBD1 | CASSPYRGGGYTF | TGTGCCAGCAGCCCGTACAGGGGCGGTGGCTACACCTTC
TRBJ2-7 | few | 15 | TRBV4-1 | . | CASSLVPGTTYEQYF | TGCGCCAGCAGCCTAGTCCCCGGGACAACCTACGAGCAGTACTTC
TRBJ2-3 | . | 16 | TRBV5-1 | . | CASSLTRDTSTDTQYF | TGCGCCAGCAGCTTAACCCGGGACACTAGCACAGATACGCAGTATTTT
TRBJ1-5 | . | 17 | TRBV4-1 | TRBD1 | CASSQDLGGPSNQPQHF | TGCGCCAGCAGCCAAGATCTAGGGGGCCCTAGCAATCAGCCCCAGCATTTT
TRBJ2-7 | . | 14 | TRBV5-1 | . | CASSLRGGDYEQYF | TGCGCCAGCAGCTTGCGGGGCGGGGACTACGAGCAGTACTTC
TRBJ2-5 | . | 13 | TRBV27 | . | CASSFRGQETQYF | TGTGCCAGCAGTTTCCGGGGGCAAGAGACCCAGTACTTC
TRBJ1-2 | . | 14 | TRBV6-5 | . | CASRQDRSYYGYIF | TGTGCCAGCAGACAGGACAGAAGTTACTATGGCTACATCTTC
TRBJ1-5 | . | 13 | TRBV28 | . | CASSLGVAQPQHF | TGTGCCAGCAGCCTCGGGGTTGCTCAGCCCCAGCATTTT
TRBJ1-5 | . | 16 | TRBV10-2 | . | CASSLTGKEGNQPQHF | TGCGCCAGCAGTCTCACAGGGAAAGAGGGCAATCAGCCCCAGCATTTT
TRBJ1-3 | few | 14 | TRBV5-1 | TRBD1 | CASSEGTAGNTIYF | TGCGCCAGCAGCGAGGGGACAGCGGGAAACACCATATATTTT
TRBJ2-6 | . | 15 | TRBV28 | . | CASSSDYSGANVLTF | TGTGCCAGCAGTTCCGACTATTCTGGGGCCAACGTCCTGACTTTC
TRBJ1-4 | . | 15 | TRBV4-3 | . | CASSQVEGTYEKLFF | TGCGCCAGCAGCCAAGTCGAGGGGACATATGAAAAACTGTTTTTT
TRBJ2-1 | . | 14 | TRBV18 | . | CASSPPAGLNEQFF | TGTGCCAGCTCACCACCGGCAGGGTTGAATGAGCAGTTCTTC
TRBJ1-2 | . | 15 | TRBV5-1 | . | CASSLGVGGDYGYTF | TGCGCCAGCAGCTTGGGGGTAGGAGGGGACTATGGCTACACCTTC
TRBJ1-1 | . | 15 | TRBV18 | . | CASSPGDKRNTEAFF | TGTGCCAGCTCACCCGGGGACAAGCGGAACACTGAAGCTTTCTTT
TRBJ1-1 | . | 14 | TRBV21-1 | . | CASSKLAANTEAFF | TGTGCCAGCAGCAAATTGGCGGCGAACACTGAAGCTTTCTTT
TRBJ1-5 | . | 16 | TRBV7-2 | TRBD1 | CASSLVGTGSNQPQHF | TGTGCCAGCAGCTTAGTCGGGACAGGTAGCAATCAGCCCCAGCATTTT
TRBJ1-5 | . | 14 | TRBV27 | . | CASRTRVQDQPQHF | TGTGCCAGCAGAACCAGGGTTCAGGACCAGCCCCAGCATTTT
TRBJ2-5 | few | 16 | TRBV5-1 | . | CASSLIPGTTKETQYF | TGCGCCAGCAGCTTAATCCCGGGAACCACCAAGGAGACCCAGTACTTC
TRBJ2-7 | once | 14 | TRBV7-6 | . | CASSLLGGADEQYF | TGTGCCAGCAGCTTGCTTGGAGGGGCCGACGAGCAGTACTTC
TRBJ2-5 | . | 15 | TRBV7-9 | TRBD1 | CASSARQGGRETQYF | TGTGCCAGCAGCGCCCGGCAAGGGGGCCGGGAGACCCAGTACTTC
TRBJ1-2 | . | 15 | TRBV9 | . | CASSAGSGTQYGYTF | TGTGCCAGCAGCGCAGGTTCCGGGACACAATATGGCTACACCTTC
TRBJ1-2 | . | 14 | TRBV7-9 | TRBD1 | CASSNNRGDGGYTF | TGTGCCAGCAGTAACAACAGGGGAGACGGTGGCTACACCTTC
TRBJ1-2 | . | 13 | TRBV4-3 | . | CASSQVNRESYTF | TGCGCCAGCAGCCAAGTAAACAGGGAGAGCTACACCTTC
TRBJ1-5 | once | 18 | TRBV7-3 | TRBD1 | CASSLKRIGQGAAQPQHF | TGTGCCAGCAGCTTAAAGCGGATTGGACAGGGGGCTGCTCAGCCCCAGCATTTT
TRBJ1-1 | . | 14 | TRBV19 | TRBD1 | CASSPDRGHTEAFF | TGTGCCAGTAGTCCGGACAGGGGACACACTGAAGCTTTCTTT
TRBJ2-1 | . | 12 | TRBV6-1 | . | CASSDQGNEQFF | TGTGCCAGCAGTGACCAGGGTAATGAGCAGTTCTTC
TRBJ2-2 | . | 15 | TRBV4-2 | . | CASSQEKRNTGELFF | TGTGCCAGCAGCCAAGAGAAGAGGAACACCGGGGAGCTGTTTTTT
TRBJ2-3 | few | 14 | TRBV18 | TRBD1 | CASSPIGQGDTQYF | TGTGCCAGCTCACCAATAGGACAGGGTGATACGCAGTATTTT
TRBJ1-3 | . | 15 | TRBV28 | . | CASSSTGRSGNTIYF | TGTGCCAGCAGCTCAACAGGTCGCTCTGGAAACACCATATATTTT
TRBJ1-2 | . | 15 | TRBV30 | TRBD1 | CAWSVQRTGTYGYTF | TGTGCCTGGAGTGTACAGCGGACAGGCACCTATGGCTACACCTTC
TRBJ2-1 | . | 13 | TRBV7-7 | TRBD1 | CASSPGQGGKQFF | TGTGCTAGCAGCCCAGGACAGGGGGGTAAGCAGTTCTTC
TRBJ2-6 | few | 14 | TRBV28 | . | CASSWASGANVLTF | TGTGCCAGCAGCTGGGCCTCTGGGGCCAACGTCCTGACTTTC
TRBJ1-1 | . | 15 | TRBV28 | . | CASIISGGKYTEAFF | TGTGCCAGTATAATCTCCGGAGGAAAATACACTGAAGCTTTCTTT